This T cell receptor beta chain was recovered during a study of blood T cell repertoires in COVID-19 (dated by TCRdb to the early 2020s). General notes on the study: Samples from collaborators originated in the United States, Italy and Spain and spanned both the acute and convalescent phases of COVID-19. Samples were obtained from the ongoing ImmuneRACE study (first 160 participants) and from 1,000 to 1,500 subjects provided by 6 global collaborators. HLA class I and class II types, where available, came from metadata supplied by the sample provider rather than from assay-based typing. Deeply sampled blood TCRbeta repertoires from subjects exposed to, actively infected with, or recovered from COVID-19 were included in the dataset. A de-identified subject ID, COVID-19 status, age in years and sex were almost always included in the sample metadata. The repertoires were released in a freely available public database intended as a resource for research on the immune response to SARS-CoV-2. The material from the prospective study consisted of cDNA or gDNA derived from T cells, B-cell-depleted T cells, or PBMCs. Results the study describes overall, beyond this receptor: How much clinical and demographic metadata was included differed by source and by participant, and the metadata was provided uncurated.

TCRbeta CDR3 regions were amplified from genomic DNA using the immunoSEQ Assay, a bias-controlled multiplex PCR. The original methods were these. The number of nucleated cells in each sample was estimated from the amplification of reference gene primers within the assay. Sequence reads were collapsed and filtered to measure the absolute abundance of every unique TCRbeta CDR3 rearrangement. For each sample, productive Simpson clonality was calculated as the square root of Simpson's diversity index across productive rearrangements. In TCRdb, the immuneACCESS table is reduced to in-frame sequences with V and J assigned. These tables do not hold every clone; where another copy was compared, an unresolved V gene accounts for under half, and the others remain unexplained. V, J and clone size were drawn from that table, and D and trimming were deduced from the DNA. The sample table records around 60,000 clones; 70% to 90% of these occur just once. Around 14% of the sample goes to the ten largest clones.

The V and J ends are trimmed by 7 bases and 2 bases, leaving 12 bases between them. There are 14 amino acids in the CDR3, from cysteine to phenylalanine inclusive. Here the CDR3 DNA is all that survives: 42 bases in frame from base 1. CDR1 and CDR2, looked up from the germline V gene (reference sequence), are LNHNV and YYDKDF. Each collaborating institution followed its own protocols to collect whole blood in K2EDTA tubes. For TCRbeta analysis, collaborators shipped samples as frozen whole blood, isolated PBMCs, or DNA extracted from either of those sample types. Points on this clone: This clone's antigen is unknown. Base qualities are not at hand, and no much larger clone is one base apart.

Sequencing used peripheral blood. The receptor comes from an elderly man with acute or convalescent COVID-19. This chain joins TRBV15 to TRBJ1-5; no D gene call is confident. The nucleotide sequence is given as TGTGCCACCAAGAGAGGAGAGGGCAATCAGCCCCAGCATTTT. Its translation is CATKRGEGNQPQHF. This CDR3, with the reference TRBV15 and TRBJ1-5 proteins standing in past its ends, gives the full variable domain DAMVIQNPRYQVTQFGKPVTLSCSQTLNHNVMYWYQQKSSQAPKLLFHYYDKDFNNEADTPDNFQSRRPNTSFCFLDIRSPGLGDTAMYLCATKRGEGNQPQHFGDGTRLSIL.